A selection of T cell receptor beta chains follows, all from one sample in a study of T cells in localized non-small cell lung cancer. Using immunoSEQ multiplex PCR, the repertoire was profiled, and TCRdb retains in-frame clones only, with some absent. The sample yields 90,000 to 100,000 clones, just over 90% seen once. The specimen comprised PBMCs, sampled before any cancer treatment. Receptor source: a woman aged 35 to 69 with stage II squamous cell lung carcinoma. The CDR3 runs from the conserved cysteine through the conserved F or W. D genes are given only for firm matches. A row's size may be missing; if present it is once, few, many or a size class.

abundance: NA
j_gene: TRBJ1-4
d_gene: TRBD1
v_gene: TRBV11-2
CDR3aa: CASSLPTGDGEKLFF
CDR3nt: TGTGCCAGCAGCTTACCGACAGGGGATGGTGAAAAACTGTTTTTT

abundance: NA
j_gene: TRBJ1-5
d_gene: NA
v_gene: TRBV6-1
CDR3aa: CASSEGAGRPNSNQPQHF
CDR3nt: TGTGCCAGCAGTGAGGGGGCGGGACGCCCCAATAGCAATCAGCCCCAGCATTTT

abundance: few
j_gene: TRBJ1-2
d_gene: NA
v_gene: TRBV2
CDR3aa: CASRPTATNYGYTF
CDR3nt: TGTGCCAGCAGACCGACAGCTACTAACTATGGCTACACCTTC

abundance: NA
j_gene: TRBJ1-1
d_gene: NA
v_gene: TRBV29-1
CDR3aa: CSVVLGGNTEAFF
CDR3nt: TGCAGCGTTGTCCTGGGGGGGAACACTGAAGCTTTCTTT

abundance: NA
j_gene: TRBJ2-2
d_gene: NA
v_gene: TRBV6-5
CDR3aa: CASKDSGAGGELFF
CDR3nt: TGTGCCAGCAAGGATAGTGGGGCGGGCGGGGAGCTGTTTTTT

abundance: NA
j_gene: TRBJ2-1
d_gene: NA
v_gene: TRBV12-5
CDR3aa: CPRASPNNEQFF
CDR3nt: TGTCCCCGGGCCTCCCCCAACAATGAGCAGTTCTTC

abundance: NA
j_gene: TRBJ2-2
d_gene: TRBD2
v_gene: TRBV5-6
CDR3aa: CASSSLGLAGGPNTGELFF
CDR3nt: TGTGCCAGCAGCTCCTTGGGACTAGCGGGAGGACCCAACACCGGGGAGCTGTTTTTT

abundance: NA
j_gene: TRBJ1-4
d_gene: NA
v_gene: TRBV11-2
CDR3aa: CASGSGRGYEKLFF
CDR3nt: TGTGCCAGCGGATCCGGGAGGGGGTATGAAAAACTGTTTTTT

abundance: NA
j_gene: TRBJ2-2
d_gene: TRBD1
v_gene: TRBV5-1
CDR3aa: CASSPRQGTNTGELFF
CDR3nt: TGCGCCAGCAGCCCACGACAGGGGACTAACACCGGGGAGCTGTTTTTT

abundance: NA
j_gene: TRBJ1-5
d_gene: TRBD1
v_gene: TRBV7-8
CDR3aa: CASSPDRDSNQPQHF
CDR3nt: TGTGCCAGCAGCCCCGACAGGGATAGCAATCAGCCCCAGCATTTT

abundance: NA
j_gene: TRBJ2-7
d_gene: NA
v_gene: TRBV11-2
CDR3aa: CASTRDNHWSYEQYF
CDR3nt: TGTGCCAGCACCAGGGACAATCACTGGTCCTACGAGCAGTACTTC

abundance: NA
j_gene: TRBJ1-4
d_gene: NA
v_gene: TRBV7-8
CDR3aa: CASSPQRALNEKLFF
CDR3nt: TGTGCCAGCAGTCCACAGAGGGCCCTTAATGAAAAACTGTTTTTT

abundance: NA
j_gene: TRBJ2-7
d_gene: TRBD1
v_gene: TRBV7-6
CDR3aa: CASSLGTGGTYTYEQYF
CDR3nt: TGTGCCAGCAGCTTAGGGACAGGGGGCACCTACACCTACGAGCAGTACTTC

abundance: NA
j_gene: TRBJ2-3
d_gene: TRBD2
v_gene: TRBV6-1
CDR3aa: CASSEGPRGGGTDTQYF
CDR3nt: TGTGCCAGCAGTGAAGGCCCAAGGGGAGGGGGCACAGATACGCAGTATTTT

abundance: once
j_gene: TRBJ1-3
d_gene: NA
v_gene: TRBV6-5
CDR3aa: CASSSPRLSGNTIYF
CDR3nt: TGTGCCAGCAGTTCCCCGAGACTTTCTGGAAACACCATATATTTT

abundance: NA
j_gene: TRBJ1-6
d_gene: NA
v_gene: TRBV6-1
CDR3aa: CASTPRRGDSPLHF
CDR3nt: TGTGCCAGCACCCCCCGGAGGGGGGATTCACCCCTCCACTTT

abundance: NA
j_gene: TRBJ1-5
d_gene: TRBD1
v_gene: TRBV6-6
CDR3aa: CASSSVQGANQPQHF
CDR3nt: TGTGCCAGCAGTTCGGTACAGGGGGCCAATCAGCCCCAGCATTTT

abundance: NA
j_gene: TRBJ1-4
d_gene: NA
v_gene: TRBV25-1
CDR3aa: CASSEFRGANEKLFF
CDR3nt: TGTGCCAGCAGTGAATTTAGGGGAGCTAATGAAAAACTGTTTTTT

abundance: NA
j_gene: TRBJ2-5
d_gene: TRBD1
v_gene: TRBV4-1
CDR3aa: CASSSQGAGETQYF
CDR3nt: TGCGCCAGCAGCTCACAGGGGGCGGGAGAGACCCAGTACTTC

abundance: NA
j_gene: TRBJ2-7
d_gene: NA
v_gene: TRBV7-6
CDR3aa: CASSLVRGLNEQYF
CDR3nt: TGTGCCAGCAGCTTAGTACGGGGGCTGAATGAGCAGTACTTC

abundance: NA
j_gene: TRBJ1-1
d_gene: NA
v_gene: TRBV5-1
CDR3aa: CASSLIGGSSEAFF
CDR3nt: TGCGCCAGCAGCCTAATTGGGGGTTCCTCTGAAGCTTTCTTT

abundance: NA
j_gene: TRBJ2-2
d_gene: TRBD1
v_gene: TRBV11-2
CDR3aa: CASSPRDRGFTGELFF
CDR3nt: TGTGCCAGCAGCCCAAGGGACAGGGGGTTCACCGGGGAGCTGTTTTTT

abundance: few
j_gene: TRBJ2-3
d_gene: NA
v_gene: TRBV25-1
CDR3aa: CASSEVIGTDTQYF
CDR3nt: TGTGCCAGCAGTGAAGTTATTGGGACAGATACGCAGTATTTT

abundance: NA
j_gene: TRBJ2-1
d_gene: NA
v_gene: TRBV5-1
CDR3aa: CASSRPSSYNEQFF
CDR3nt: TGCGCCAGCAGCCGTCCTAGCTCCTACAATGAGCAGTTCTTC

abundance: NA
j_gene: TRBJ2-2
d_gene: TRBD1
v_gene: TRBV10-1
CDR3aa: CASSRTGSNTGELFF
CDR3nt: TGCGCCAGCAGTAGGACAGGCTCGAACACCGGGGAGCTGTTTTTT

abundance: NA
j_gene: TRBJ1-2
d_gene: NA
v_gene: TRBV15
CDR3aa: CATSRDRIGRTRGYTF
CDR3nt: TGTGCCACCAGCAGAGATCGGATCGGACGGACGAGGGGCTACACCTTC

abundance: NA
j_gene: TRBJ2-7
d_gene: TRBD1
v_gene: TRBV9
CDR3aa: CASSVGGVGTGAYEQYF
CDR3nt: TGTGCCAGCAGCGTAGGAGGGGTGGGGACAGGGGCCTACGAGCAGTACTTC